This T cell receptor (beta chain) was recovered during a study of CD8+CD57+ T cells in acquired aplastic anemia listed by TCRdb under 2018. Background for the entire study: Extracted DNA from sorted CD4+ and CD8+ cells averaged around 3.5 ug, ranging from about 0.18 to 27.4 ug. An average of approximately 10 million reads for CD4+ cells and 11 million to 13 million reads for CD8+ cells was obtained from healthy donor samples.

In this study, sorted CD4+ and CD8+ T cells from the blood of healthy subjects and of severe aplastic anemia patients had their TCR repertoires deep-sequenced. Ficoll-Paque density gradient centrifugation was used to isolate peripheral blood mononuclear cells. Before DNA extraction, CD4+ and CD8+ T cells were sorted by FACS or by magnetic beads. The cysteine opens and the phenylalanine closes a CDR3 of 15 amino acids. Here the CDR3 DNA is all that survives: 45 bases in frame from base 1. The germline V gene yields SGHTA for CDR1 and FQGNSA for CDR2. The V end gives up 3 bases and the J end 6 bases, leaving 8 bases in the junction not matched to a gene. This clonotype was counted ten times or more. Its antigen remains undetermined. Base qualities are not recorded, but no much larger clone differs from it by a single base. General findings and caveats noted by the study authors: No significant difference in CD8+ Simpson's diversity was found between patients and healthy controls (P=0.060). Twenty-nine CD8+ CDR3 sequences were found in both patients and controls but appeared to be highly expressed in patients and within the immunodominant clones of the patients.

Genomic DNA was used as template for profiling of TCR beta VDJ combinations and CDR3 sequences. An Illumina HiSeq 2000 was the platform used for TCR repertoire sequencing. In the source study's methods: TRBV/TRBJ rearrangement plots, CDR3 size and DJ length profiles, and Simpson's diversity index were used to assess repertoires. The immunodominant clone was defined as the most abundant DNA sequence in deep sequencing data. CDR3 amino acid sequences were checked for sharing across subjects and were also compared against the VDJdb database and published repertoires. The public reads were reprocessed in TCRdb via fastp at Q25 and MiXCR, keeping in-frame beta chains. Each CDR3 protein gets just one entry, which takes the most common genes and DNA from the rows behind it. The V and J calls, along with clone size, are taken from TCRdb and not from the paper's own processing. In all, the sample holds roughly 130,000 distinct CDR3 sequences, and about 48% of those were seen once. The ten largest account for roughly 2.7% of the sample.

This chain joins TRBV7-2 to TRBJ2-1; the central 7 bases match TRBD2. The sequence derives from a human donor in good health, serving as a control. The sequenced material came from sorted CD4+, CD8+, or CD8+CD57+ T cells (not recorded which) from PBMCs. The CDR3 in this case is CASSLPGGWVNEQFF. Read as DNA, the sequence is TGTGCCAGCAGCTTGCCGGGGGGATGGGTCAATGAGCAGTTCTTC. The full variable domain, with segments outside the CDR3 supplied by the reference TRBV7-2 and TRBJ2-1 proteins, appears as GAGVSQSPSNKVTEKGKDVELRCDPISGHTALYWYRQSLGQGLEFLIYFQGNSAPDKSGLPSDRFSAERTGGSVSTLTIQRTQQEDSAVYLCASSLPGGWVNEQFFGPGTRLTVL.